The 13 T cell receptor beta chains reported below all come from one sample, sequenced in a study of blood T cell repertoires in COVID-19. The method was immunoSEQ multiplex PCR; TCRdb's version includes in-frame clones alone and lacks a portion of them. The sample comprises over 90,000 clones, around 87% of which are singletons, and nearly 20% rests with the top ten. The sequenced sample was peripheral blood. All receptors derive from a human donor in a cohort sampled during active COVID-19.

This clone was recorded only once. The chain combines TRBV7-2 with TRBJ2-7, with 7 nucleotides matching TRBD2. Trimming at V came to 1 base and at J to 7 bases, leaving 4 bases not matched to a gene. The germline V gene has CDR1 SGHTA and CDR2 FQGNSA. The CDR3 sequence is 13 residues long. The chain's CDR3 is CASSLGGGAEQYF. The CDR3 region has the DNA TGTGCCAGCAGCTTAGGGGGAGGGGCTGAGCAGTACTTC.

This chain links TRBV5-1 with TRBJ1-4, with 8 bases fitting TRBD1. The CDR3 is 15 residues long. V lost 4 bases and J lost 8; bases outside the gene matches: 10. Germline CDR1 is SGHRS and CDR2 is YFSETQ. The CDR3 DNA is TGCGCCAGCAGCCCAAGGACAGGGACGGGAGAAAAACTGTTTTTT. Its protein is CASSPRTGTGEKLFF.

The CDR3 nucleotides read TGTGCCAGCAGTGAAGGAATGGCAGAGGGACAGCCCCAGCATTTT. As protein: CASSEGMAEGQPQHF. The V gene is TRBV6-1, the J gene TRBJ1-5; D not resolved. The CDR3 length is 15 residues. Trimming removed 1 base at V and 7 bases at J, with 14 bases between. Per the germline V gene, CDR1 is MNHNS and CDR2 is SASEGT.

CDR3 protein: CASSPGQGAVGNQPQHF. In DNA form, the CDR3 reads TGTGCCAGCAGCCCCGGACAGGGGGCGGTGGGCAATCAGCCCCAGCATTTT. The J gene is TRBJ1-5, the V gene TRBV7-8; 11 nucleotides match TRBD1. The germline V gene has CDR1 SGHVS and CDR2 FQNEAQ. V shed 5 bases, J shed 2 bases, and the junction held 8 bases outside the gene matches. CDR3 length: 17 residues. Full variable domain (missing parts from reference TRBV7-8 and TRBJ1-5): GAGVSQSPRYKVAKRGQDVALRCDPISGHVSLFWYQQALGQGPEFLTYFQNEAQLDKSGLPSDRFFAERPEGSVSTLKIQRTQQEDSAVYLCASSPGQGAVGNQPQHFGDGTRLSIL.

This chain uses TRBV2 with TRBJ1-2; no clear D gene. Trimming removed 5 bases from V and 8 bases from J, with 21 bases in between. CDR1 is SNHLY and CDR2 is FYNNEI in the germline V gene. The length of the CDR3 is 15 residues. DNA of the CDR3: TGTGCCAGCAGTCCGACCATAACAGTGGCGCGAGGCTACACCTTC. Translated, it gives CASSPTITVARGYTF.

This chain links TRBV15 with TRBJ2-3; D might be TRBD2 (7 bases). Trimming left V 3 bases short and J 0 bases short, with 28 bases between. Germline values: CDR1 LNHNV, CDR2 YYDKDF (reference sequence). CDR3 size: 21 residues. The chain's CDR3 is CATSSSQEGGPQRLSTDTQYF. The CDR3 nucleotides are TGTGCCACCAGCAGCTCACAAGAGGGGGGGCCCCAGAGGTTGAGCACAGATACGCAGTATTTT.

This chain joins TRBV9 and TRBJ1-4; D gene uncertain. The length of the CDR3 is 14 residues. From germline, CDR1 is SGDLS and CDR2 YYNGEE. Trimming took 3 bases from V and 7 from J, leaving 13 bases between them. CDR3 bases: TGTGCCAGCAGCGCAGTGGCTCGTGCTGAAAAACTGTTTTTT. Its protein is CASSAVARAEKLFF.

The chain employs TRBV27 and TRBJ1-6; TRBD1 is a possible D gene (5 bases). V was cut by 3 bases and J by 2 bases, with 8 bases left in between. CDR3 length: 15 amino acids. The germline V gene has CDR1 MNHEY and CDR2 SMNVEV (reference sequence). CDR3 protein: CASSFGTTYNSPLHF. In DNA form, the CDR3 reads TGTGCCAGCAGTTTCGGGACTACCTATAATTCACCCCTCCACTTT.

V is TRBV18 and J is TRBJ1-5; 9 nucleotides agree with TRBD1. J lost 4 bases, V lost 3 bases, and 4 bases had no gene match. Germline V CDR1 and CDR2: KGHSH, LQKENI. This CDR3 spans 15 amino acids. The CDR3 is CASSPVGQGNQPQHF. The CDR3 nucleotides read TGTGCCAGCTCACCCGTCGGACAGGGGAATCAGCCCCAGCATTTT.

The gene calls are TRBV5-4 and TRBJ2-1, with D tentatively TRBD2 (5 bases). The V gene lost 0 bases and the J gene lost 3 bases, with 10 bases spanning the gap. Germline assignment: CDR1 SGHNT and CDR2 YYREEE (reference sequence). The CDR3 consists of 15 residues. The DNA for the CDR3 is TGTGCCAGCAGCTTGGGAGGACTGGGCTACAATGAGCAGTTCTTC. Translating it yields CASSLGGLGYNEQFF.

The chain uses TRBV7-2 and TRBJ2-1; 10 bases line up with TRBD2. Per germline, CDR1 SGHTA and CDR2 FQGNSA. V dropped 4 bases and J dropped 8; count of bases not matched to a gene: 14. The CDR3 is 17 amino acids. The CDR3 DNA follows: TGTGCCAGCAGCTCCAATCCCCCTAGCGGGAGCGAGGATGAGCAGTTCTTC. Protein: CASSSNPPSGSEDEQFF.

V is TRBV18 and J is TRBJ1-1; 8 positions agree with TRBD1. Germline lookup yields CDR1 KGHSH and CDR2 LQKENI. V shed 3 bases and J 2 bases; nucleotides not matched to a gene: 5. This CDR3 has 15 amino acids. In DNA form, the CDR3 reads TGTGCCAGCTCACCGACAGGGGCTGACAACACTGAAGCTTTCTTT. This gives the protein CASSPTGADNTEAFF.

The gene calls are TRBV28 and TRBJ2-2; 7 bases are shared with TRBD1. V shed 6 bases, J shed 1 base, and the junction held 8 bases outside the gene matches. The CDR3 covers 16 residues. CDR1 is MDHEN, CDR2 SYDVKM, per germline. DNA of the CDR3: TGTGCCAGCAGGGAACAGGGGTTCATGAACACCGGGGAGCTGTTTTTT. Encoded protein: CASREQGFMNTGELFF.